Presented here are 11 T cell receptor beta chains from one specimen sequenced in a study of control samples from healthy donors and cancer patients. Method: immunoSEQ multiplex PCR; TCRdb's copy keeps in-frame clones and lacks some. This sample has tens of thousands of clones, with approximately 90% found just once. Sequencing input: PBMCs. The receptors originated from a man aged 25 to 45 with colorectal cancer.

The CDR3 sequence is CAIGSGEAYNYGYTF. CDR3 nucleotides: TGTGCCATCGGCTCAGGCGAGGCTTATAACTATGGCTACACCTTC. The gene calls are TRBV10-3 and TRBJ1-2, with D unclear. The CDR3 covers 15 residues. Trimming took off 8 bases at V and 1 base at J, with 17 bases between the two ends. CDR1 is ENHRY, CDR2 SYGVKD, per germline.

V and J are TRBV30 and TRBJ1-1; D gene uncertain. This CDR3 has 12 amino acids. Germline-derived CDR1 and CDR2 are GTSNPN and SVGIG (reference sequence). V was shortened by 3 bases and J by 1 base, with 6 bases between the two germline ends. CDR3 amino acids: CAWRGGNTEAFF. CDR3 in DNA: TGTGCCTGGAGAGGAGGGAACACTGAAGCTTTCTTT.

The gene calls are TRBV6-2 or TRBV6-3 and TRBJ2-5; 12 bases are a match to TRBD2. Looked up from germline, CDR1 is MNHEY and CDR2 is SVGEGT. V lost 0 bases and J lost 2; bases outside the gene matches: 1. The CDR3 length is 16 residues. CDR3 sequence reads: CASSYSTSGGQETQYF. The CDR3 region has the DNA TGTGCCAGCAGTTACTCGACTAGCGGGGGACAAGAGACCCAGTACTTC.

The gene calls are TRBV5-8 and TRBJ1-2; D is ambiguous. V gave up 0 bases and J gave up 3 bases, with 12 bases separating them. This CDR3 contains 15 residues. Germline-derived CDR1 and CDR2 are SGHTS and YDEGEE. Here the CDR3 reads CASSLGSSWDYGYTF. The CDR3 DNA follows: TGTGCCAGCAGCTTGGGGTCCTCTTGGGACTATGGCTACACCTTC. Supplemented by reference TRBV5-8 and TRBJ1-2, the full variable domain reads EAGVTQSPTHLIKTRGQQATLRCSPISGHTSVYWYQQALGLGLQFLLWYDEGEERNRGNFPPRFSGRQFPNYSSELNVNALELEDSALYLCASSLGSSWDYGYTFGSGTRLTVV.

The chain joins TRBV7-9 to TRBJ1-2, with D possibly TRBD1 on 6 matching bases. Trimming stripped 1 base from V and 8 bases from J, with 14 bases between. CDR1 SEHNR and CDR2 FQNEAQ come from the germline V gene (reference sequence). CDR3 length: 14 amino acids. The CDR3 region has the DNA TGTGCCAGCAGCTTAGACAGGGAATCCACAGGCTACACCTTC. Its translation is CASSLDRESTGYTF.

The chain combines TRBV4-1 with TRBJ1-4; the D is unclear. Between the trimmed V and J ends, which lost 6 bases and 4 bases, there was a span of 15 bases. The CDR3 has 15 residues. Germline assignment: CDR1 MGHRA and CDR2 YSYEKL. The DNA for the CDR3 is TGCGCCAGCAGACCTCAGCCGACGATTAATGAAAAACTGTTTTTT. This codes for CASRPQPTINEKLFF.

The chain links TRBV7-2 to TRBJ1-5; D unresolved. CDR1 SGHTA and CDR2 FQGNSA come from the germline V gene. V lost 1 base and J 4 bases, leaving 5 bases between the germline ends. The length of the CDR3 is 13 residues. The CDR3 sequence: CASSLGVNQPQHF. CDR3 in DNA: TGTGCCAGCAGCTTAGGGGTAAATCAGCCCCAGCATTTT. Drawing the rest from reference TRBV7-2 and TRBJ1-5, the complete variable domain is GAGVSQSPSNKVTEKGKDVELRCDPISGHTALYWYRQSLGQGLEFLIYFQGNSAPDKSGLPSDRFSAERTGGSVSTLTIQRTQQEDSAVYLCASSLGVNQPQHFGDGTRLSIL.

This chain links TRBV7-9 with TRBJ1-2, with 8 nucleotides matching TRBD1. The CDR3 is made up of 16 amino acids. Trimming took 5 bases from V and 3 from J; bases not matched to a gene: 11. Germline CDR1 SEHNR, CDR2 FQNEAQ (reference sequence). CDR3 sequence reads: CASSPYLVTGDYGYTF. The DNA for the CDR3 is TGTGCCAGCAGCCCATACTTAGTGACAGGGGACTATGGCTACACCTTC.

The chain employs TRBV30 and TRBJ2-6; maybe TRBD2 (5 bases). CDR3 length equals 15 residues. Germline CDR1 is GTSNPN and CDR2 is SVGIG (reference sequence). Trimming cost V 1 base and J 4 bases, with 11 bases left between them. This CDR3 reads CAWSEWGAGANVLTF. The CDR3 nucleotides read TGTGCCTGGAGTGAGTGGGGAGCCGGGGCCAACGTCCTGACTTTC.

CDR3 loop: CGGRLMNTEAFF. The CDR3 nucleotides read TGTGGCGGTCGGCTCATGAACACTGAAGCTTTCTTT. This rearrangement joins TRBV30 to TRBJ1-1, with D uncertain. CDR1 is GTSNPN, CDR2 SVGIG, per germline (reference sequence). This CDR3 has 12 amino acids.

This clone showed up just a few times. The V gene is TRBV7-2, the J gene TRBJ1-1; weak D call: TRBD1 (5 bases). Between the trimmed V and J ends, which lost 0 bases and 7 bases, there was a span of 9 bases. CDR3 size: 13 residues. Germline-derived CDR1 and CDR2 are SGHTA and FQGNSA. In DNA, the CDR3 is TGTGCCAGCAGCTTAGCCCAGGGATATGAAGCTTTCTTT. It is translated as CASSLAQGYEAFF.